One and the same sample provided the 20 T cell receptor beta chains below, sequenced in a study of PD-1 blockade in mismatch repair-deficient tumors (TCRdb year 2017). The library was generated by the immunoSEQ multiplex PCR assay. What TCRdb holds here is the immuneACCESS table cut down to in-frame rearrangements. Part of the clones is not present; checked against another copy, under half of the missing clones reflect an unresolved V gene, and the others are unexplained. Across this sample there are 45,000 to 60,000 clones, with approximately 78% seen only once. The ten largest account for 3.3% of the sample. The specimen was peripheral blood, collected 4 weeks after starting pembrolizumab. The receptors here all came from an adult with mismatch repair-deficient cancer.

The rearrangement joins TRBV15 to TRBJ2-1, with TRBD2 matching over 11 bases. The length of the CDR3 is 15 residues. With 1 base clipped from V and 6 bases from J, the junction kept 2 bases outside the gene matches. Germline CDR1 reads LNHNV; CDR2 reads YYDKDF (reference sequence). The CDR3 bases are TGTGCCACCAGCAGAGGACTAGCGGGATCCAATGAGCAGTTCTTC. It translates to CATSRGLAGSNEQFF.

This chain connects TRBV4-1 to TRBJ2-7; D possibly corresponds to TRBD2 (5 bases). Trimming removed 4 bases from V and 0 bases from J, with 13 bases in between. The V gene's germline CDR1 is MGHRA and CDR2 YSYEKL. CDR3 length: 15 residues. CDR3 nucleotides: TGCGCCAGCAGCCGAGATGGTAGCGACTCCTACGAGCAGTACTTC. Translated: CASSRDGSDSYEQYF.

Relative to its sample, this clone is medium-sized. J is TRBJ2-1 and V is TRBV28, with 8 bases fitting TRBD1. With 4 bases clipped from V and 3 bases from J, the junction kept 8 bases outside the gene matches. In germline, CDR1 is MDHEN, CDR2 SYDVKM. The CDR3 has 16 amino acids. CDR3 bases: TGTGCCAGCAGTTCAATATCAGGGGGCGGCTACAATGAGCAGTTCTTC. This translates into CASSSISGGGYNEQFF.

The chain uses TRBV7-2 and TRBJ2-5; 11 bases align to TRBD2. Germline V gives CDR1 SGHTA, CDR2 FQGNSA. The CDR3 loop spans 17 amino acids. The trim removed 1 base at V and 5 bases at J, leaving 9 bases unmatched. The CDR3 sequence: CASSLEHSGRVWETQYF. The DNA for the CDR3 is TGTGCCAGCAGCTTAGAACATAGCGGGAGGGTTTGGGAGACCCAGTACTTC.

The CDR3 loop reads CASSVGSGSGNEQFF. CDR3 bases: TGTGCCAGCAGCGTAGGGAGCGGGAGCGGCAATGAGCAGTTCTTC. The chain employs TRBV9 and TRBJ2-1, with TRBD2 matching 8 bases. The CDR3 has 15 residues. Losses at the gene ends were 0 bases for V and 6 bases for J; bases not matched to a gene: 5. Germline CDR1 is SGDLS and CDR2 is YYNGEE.

V and J are TRBV19 and TRBJ2-1, with 8 bases identical to TRBD2. The J segment lost 9 bases and the V segment lost 2 bases, leaving 9 bases of the junction unmatched. This CDR3 is built from 15 residues. The germline CDR1 and CDR2 sequences are LNHDA and SQIVND (reference sequence). The CDR3 DNA is TGTGCCAGTAGTATAAGGAAAGCGGGAGAGGGTGAGCAGTTCTTC. Encoded protein: CASSIRKAGEGEQFF. Full variable domain (missing parts from reference TRBV19 and TRBJ2-1): DGGITQSPKYLFRKEGQNVTLSCEQNLNHDAMYWYRQDPGQGLRLIYYSQIVNDFQKGDIAEGYSVSREKKESFPLTVTSAQKNPTAFYLCASSIRKAGEGEQFFGPGTRLTVL.

The rearrangement links TRBV2 to TRBJ2-7; D perhaps matches TRBD1 (5 bases). CDR3 length equals 12 residues. CDR1 SNHLY and CDR2 FYNNEI come from the germline V gene. V was clipped by 6 bases and J by 2 bases, with 8 bases between them. The CDR3 region is CASSADTYEQYF. The CDR3 nucleotides read TGTGCCAGCAGCGCGGACACCTACGAGCAGTACTTC.

This clone was seen a single time. The chain employs TRBV2 and TRBJ2-5; D possibly matches TRBD1 or TRBD2 (5 bases each). Trimming stripped 8 bases from V and 4 bases from J, with 11 bases between. This CDR3 has 12 amino acids. CDR1 is SNHLY, CDR2 FYNNEI, per germline. CDR3 nucleotides: TGTGCCAGCCAGACTGGGGGAGAGACCCAGTACTTC. Protein: CASQTGGETQYF.

The chain carries TRBV9 and TRBJ1-1; weak D call: TRBD1 (5 bases). The ends were cut back, 0 bases at V and 1 base at J, with 7 bases in the middle. Germline-derived CDR1 and CDR2 are SGDLS and YYNGEE. The CDR3 is made up of 14 amino acids. For the CDR3, the DNA is TGTGCCAGCAGCGTAGTCCAGGGGAACACTGAAGCTTTCTTT. It codes for CASSVVQGNTEAFF.

The chain joins TRBV19 to TRBJ1-4; TRBD1 is a possible D gene (6 bases). The CDR3 runs 14 residues. Germline V gene lookup returns CDR1 LNHDA and CDR2 SQIVND (reference sequence). Trimming cost V 8 bases and J 3 bases, with 13 bases left between them. CDR3 in DNA: TGTGCCAGTCAGCAGACAGGAGCTAATGAAAAACTGTTTTTT. Translated: CASQQTGANEKLFF.

This chain connects TRBV11-3 to TRBJ2-7; the D gene is possibly TRBD2 (5 bases). CDR1 SGHNT and CDR2 YENEEA come from the germline V gene. V lost 1 base and J lost 0, with 7 bases in between. The CDR3 is made up of 14 amino acids. The CDR3 spells CASSLVASSYEQYF. CDR3 coding DNA: TGTGCCAGCAGCTTAGTAGCGTCCTCCTACGAGCAGTACTTC.

The chain combines TRBV27 with TRBJ2-1, with TRBD2 matching 7 bases. The CDR3 length is 15 residues. The V segment lost 2 bases and the J segment 10 bases; nucleotides outside the gene matches: 11. Germline CDR1 reads MNHEY; CDR2 reads SMNVEV (reference sequence). The CDR3 sequence is CASSLGAGLRPEQFF. Written as DNA, the CDR3 is TGTGCCAGCAGTTTAGGAGCGGGGCTACGGCCCGAGCAGTTCTTC.

The chain links TRBV5-6 to TRBJ2-7; D remains unclear. This CDR3 is built from 14 residues. V gave up 0 bases and J gave up 0 bases, with 7 bases separating them. Germline CDR1 reads SGHDT; CDR2 reads YYEEEE. This chain's CDR3 is CASSLAPSSYEQYF. The CDR3, as DNA: TGTGCCAGCAGCTTGGCACCGAGCTCCTACGAGCAGTACTTC.

The chain has TRBV11-3 and TRBJ1-4; 8 positions match TRBD1. CDR3 size: 14 residues. Germline V gene lookup returns CDR1 SGHNT and CDR2 YENEEA. With V trimmed by 5 bases and J by 8 bases, 7 bases remained unmatched. The CDR3 region is CASSLGTGREKLFF. The CDR3 nucleotides read TGTGCCAGCAGCCTCGGGACAGGAAGAGAAAAACTGTTTTTT.

This clone was observed a handful of times. This rearrangement joins TRBV7-3 to TRBJ2-7; no clear D gene. Germline CDR1 SGHTA, CDR2 FQGTGA. The CDR3 sequence is 13 residues long. Deletions cut 0 bases from V and 4 bases from J, with 7 bases between. The chain's CDR3 is CASSLTSGYEQYF. In DNA, the CDR3 is TGTGCCAGCAGCTTAACTTCTGGGTACGAGCAGTACTTC.

The V call is TRBV18, the J call TRBJ2-7, with 7 bases lining up with TRBD2. Losses at the gene ends were 1 base for V and 0 bases for J; bases not matched to a gene: 12. The CDR3 is 18 residues long. Germline V gives CDR1 KGHSH, CDR2 LQKENI. The CDR3, as DNA: TGTGCCAGCTCACCACTTGGGCTCCTAGCGGTCCTCTCCTACGAGCAGTACTTC. Translating it yields CASSPLGLLAVLSYEQYF.

The V and J genes are TRBV30 and TRBJ1-2; 11 bases match TRBD1. The CDR3 is made up of 16 amino acids. Trimming at V came to 2 bases and at J to 6 bases, leaving 11 bases not matched to a gene. Germline V gene data show CDR1 as GTSNPN and CDR2 as SVGIG (reference sequence). DNA of the CDR3: TGTGCCTGGAGTCGGACAGGGGGCAGAAGTGCGGATGGCTACACCTTC. Amino acids: CAWSRTGGRSADGYTF.

The chain has TRBV5-1 and TRBJ2-1; D is possibly TRBD1 (6 bases). The V gene's germline CDR1 is SGHRS and CDR2 YFSETQ. V lost 4 bases to trimming and J lost 4 bases, with 33 bases between them. The CDR3 is 21 residues long. The chain's CDR3 is CASSAPNGKQGEGVDYNEQFF. CDR3 DNA: TGCGCCAGCAGCGCGCCAAACGGAAAACAGGGCGAGGGGGTAGATTACAATGAGCAGTTCTTC. Drawing the rest from reference TRBV5-1 and TRBJ2-1, the complete variable domain is KAGVTQTPRYLIKTRGQQVTLSCSPISGHRSVSWYQQTPGQGLQFLFEYFSETQRNKGNFPGRFSGRQFSNSRSEMNVSTLELGDSALYLCASSAPNGKQGEGVDYNEQFFGPGTRLTVL.

The chain carries TRBV29-1 and TRBJ2-7; 9 bases are a match to TRBD1. Germline V CDR1 and CDR2: SQVTM, ANQGSEA. The CDR3 runs to 15 residues. V trimming: 3 bases; J trimming: 4 bases; junction bases outside the gene matches: 10. The CDR3 sequence is CSVEETGTGTYEQYF. The CDR3 DNA is TGCAGCGTTGAGGAAACCGGGACAGGGACTTACGAGCAGTACTTC.

The rearrangement links TRBV5-4 to TRBJ2-1; the match to TRBD1 covers 8 bases. Germline V gene lookup returns CDR1 SGHNT and CDR2 YYREEE (reference sequence). The CDR3 runs to 13 residues. V dropped 2 bases and J dropped 8; count of bases not matched to a gene: 3. CDR3 nucleotide sequence: TGTGCCAGCAGCTTCGACAGGGGCCATGAGCAGTTCTTC. Translated, it gives CASSFDRGHEQFF.